A selection of T cell receptor beta chains follows, all from one sample in a study of regulatory T cells in long-lasting Graves disease. TCRdb called the multiplex PCR reads again in MiXCR, with one record for every CDR3 protein. Of 700,000 or so distinct CDR3 sequences detected, 30% appear once; the ten largest clones hold under 50%. The sequences come from peripheral blood mononuclear cells (PBMCs), collected when the disease was refractory, from a patient treated with antithyroid drugs. The receptors here all came from a female donor with Graves disease. Both conserved end residues are part of each CDR3. The order of the fields is D gene, J gene, V gene, clone size, CDR3 protein, CDR3 DNA. A D gene is named only where the DNA matches it firmly. Size is stated for part of the rows, as once, few or many counts, or as a class when the clone is expanded.

D gene: -; J gene: TRBJ1-1; V gene: TRBV2; clone size: few; CDR3 protein: CASSVGAQNTEAFF; CDR3 DNA: TGTGCCAGCAGTGTAGGCGCCCAGAACACTGAAGCTTTCTTT
D gene: -; J gene: TRBJ1-6; V gene: TRBV2; clone size: few; CDR3 protein: CASTESGVFNSPLHF; CDR3 DNA: TGTGCCAGCACCGAGAGTGGGGTCTTTAATTCACCCCTCCACTTT
D gene: -; J gene: TRBJ1-1; V gene: TRBV2; clone size: many; CDR3 protein: CASSAGQKNTEAFF; CDR3 DNA: TGTGCCAGCAGTGCTGGACAGAAGAACACTGAAGCTTTCTTT
D gene: -; J gene: TRBJ2-5; V gene: TRBV7-2; clone size: few; CDR3 protein: CASSSGLVRQTQYF; CDR3 DNA: TGTGCCAGCAGCTCTGGATTAGTTCGACAGACCCAGTACTTC
D gene: TRBD2; J gene: TRBJ2-7; V gene: TRBV20-1; clone size: -; CDR3 protein: CSTSYIAGNPYEQYF; CDR3 DNA: TGCAGTACTAGTTACATAGCGGGGAACCCCTACGAGCAGTACTTC
D gene: TRBD1; J gene: TRBJ1-2; V gene: TRBV24-1; clone size: few; CDR3 protein: CATSDPARGGGYTF; CDR3 DNA: TGTGCCACCAGTGATCCGGCCAGGGGGGGTGGCTACACCTTC
D gene: -; J gene: TRBJ2-7; V gene: TRBV2; clone size: few; CDR3 protein: CASSESQGPYEQYF; CDR3 DNA: TGTGCCAGCAGTGAGAGTCAGGGTCCCTACGAGCAGTACTTC
D gene: -; J gene: TRBJ1-2; V gene: TRBV3-1; clone size: once; CDR3 protein: CVSSPTSTYGYTF; CDR3 DNA: TGTGTCAGCAGCCCGACATCTACCTATGGCTACACCTTC
D gene: -; J gene: TRBJ1-6; V gene: TRBV6-1; clone size: -; CDR3 protein: CASRERKIYNSPLHF; CDR3 DNA: TGTGCCAGCAGAGAGCGGAAGATTTATAATTCACCCCTCCACTTT
D gene: -; J gene: TRBJ1-5; V gene: TRBV6-1; clone size: many; CDR3 protein: CASTTHWQPQHF; CDR3 DNA: TGTGCCAGCACTACACACTGGCAGCCCCAGCATTTT
D gene: -; J gene: TRBJ2-5; V gene: TRBV6-1; clone size: -; CDR3 protein: CASSTFGTEGTQYF; CDR3 DNA: TGTGCCAGCAGTACATTCGGGACCGAGGGGACCCAGTACTTC
D gene: -; J gene: TRBJ1-2; V gene: TRBV3-1; clone size: few; CDR3 protein: CASSLGGEGGYTF; CDR3 DNA: TGTGCCAGCAGCCTTGGAGGAGAGGGGGGCTACACCTTC
D gene: TRBD2; J gene: TRBJ2-4; V gene: TRBV27; clone size: -; CDR3 protein: CASSLLAGENIQYF; CDR3 DNA: TGTGCCAGCAGCCTCTTAGCGGGGGAAAACATTCAGTACTTC
D gene: -; J gene: TRBJ2-5; V gene: TRBV12-3/TRBV12-4; clone size: many; CDR3 protein: CASSLRRSVPGAAGKTQYF; CDR3 DNA: TGTGCCAGCAGTTTGAGGCGGAGTGTCCCGGGCGCGGCGGGAAAGACCCAGTACTTC
D gene: -; J gene: TRBJ1-1; V gene: TRBV10-3; clone size: few; CDR3 protein: CAISESFGVMNTEAFF; CDR3 DNA: TGTGCCATCAGTGAGTCGTTCGGGGTTATGAACACTGAAGCTTTCTTT
D gene: TRBD1; J gene: TRBJ1-2; V gene: TRBV6-5; clone size: once; CDR3 protein: CASSYRGGQTNYGYTF; CDR3 DNA: TGTGCCAGCAGTTATAGGGGGGGACAGACTAACTATGGCTACACCTTC
D gene: TRBD1; J gene: TRBJ1-1; V gene: TRBV6-9; clone size: few; CDR3 protein: CASSYPGQGPGQAFF; CDR3 DNA: TGTGCCAGCAGTTACCCTGGACAGGGGCCGGGGCAAGCTTTCTTT
D gene: -; J gene: TRBJ2-2; V gene: TRBV12-3/TRBV12-4; clone size: few; CDR3 protein: CASRTLDLGGTGEPFF; CDR3 DNA: TGTGCCAGCAGAACCCTGGACCTAGGCGGCACCGGGGAGCCGTTTTTT
D gene: -; J gene: TRBJ1-6; V gene: TRBV11-2; clone size: many; CDR3 protein: CASSLNTGSAVNNSPLHF; CDR3 DNA: TGTGCCAGCAGCTTAAATACAGGATCCGCCGTTAATAATTCACCCCTCCACTTT
D gene: -; J gene: TRBJ1-1; V gene: TRBV11-2; clone size: -; CDR3 protein: CASSHLDGKGAFF; CDR3 DNA: TGTGCCAGCAGCCACCTTGACGGGAAAGGAGCTTTCTTT